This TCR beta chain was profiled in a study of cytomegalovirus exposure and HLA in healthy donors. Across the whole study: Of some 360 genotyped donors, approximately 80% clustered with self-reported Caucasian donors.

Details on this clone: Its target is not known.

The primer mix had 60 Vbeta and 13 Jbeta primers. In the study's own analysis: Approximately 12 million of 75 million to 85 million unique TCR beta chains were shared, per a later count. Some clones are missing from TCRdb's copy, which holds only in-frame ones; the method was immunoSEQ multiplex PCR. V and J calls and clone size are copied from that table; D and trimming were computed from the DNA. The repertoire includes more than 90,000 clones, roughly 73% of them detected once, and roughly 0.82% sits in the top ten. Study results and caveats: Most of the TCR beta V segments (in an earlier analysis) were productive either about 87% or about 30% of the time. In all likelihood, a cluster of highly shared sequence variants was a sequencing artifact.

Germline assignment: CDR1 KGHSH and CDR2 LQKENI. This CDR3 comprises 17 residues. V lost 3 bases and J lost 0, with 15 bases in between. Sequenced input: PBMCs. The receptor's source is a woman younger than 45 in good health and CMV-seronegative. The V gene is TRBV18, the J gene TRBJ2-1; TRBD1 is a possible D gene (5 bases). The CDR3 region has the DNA TGTGCCAGCTCACCCCAGGGCCCAGGAAGCTCCTACAATGAGCAGTTCTTC. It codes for CASSPQGPGSSYNEQFF.